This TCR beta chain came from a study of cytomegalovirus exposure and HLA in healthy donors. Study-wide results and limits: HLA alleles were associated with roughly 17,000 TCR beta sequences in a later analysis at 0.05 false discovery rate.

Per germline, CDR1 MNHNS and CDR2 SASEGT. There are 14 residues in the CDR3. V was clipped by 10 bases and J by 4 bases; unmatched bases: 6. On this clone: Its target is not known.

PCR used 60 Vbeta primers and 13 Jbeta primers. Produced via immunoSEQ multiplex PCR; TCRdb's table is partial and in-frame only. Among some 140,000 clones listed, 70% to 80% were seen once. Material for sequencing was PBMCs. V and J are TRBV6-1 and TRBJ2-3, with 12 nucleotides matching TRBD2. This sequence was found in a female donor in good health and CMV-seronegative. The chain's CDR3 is CATRLAGVADTQYF. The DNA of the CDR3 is TGTGCCACCAGACTAGCGGGGGTTGCAGATACGCAGTATTTT.